Following are 27 T cell receptor beta chains from one sample sequenced in a study of blood T cell repertoires in COVID-19. Produced via immunoSEQ multiplex PCR; TCRdb's table is partial and in-frame only. The profile shows 60,000 or so clones, approximately 84% of them singletons. Sequenced input: peripheral blood. These receptors originate from a man between 60 and 70 years old with acute or convalescent COVID-19.

The chain links TRBV6-6 to TRBJ2-3, with D perhaps TRBD2 (6 bases). The CDR3 totals 16 residues. Germline V gene sequence: CDR1 MNHNY, CDR2 SVGAGI (reference sequence). Deletions cut 4 bases from V and 4 bases from J, with 18 bases between. The CDR3 region has the DNA TGTGCCAGCAGTTTGAAGGTGGAGGGAGAAGCAGATACGCAGTATTTT. This translates into CASSLKVEGEADTQYF.

The chain has TRBV7-9 and TRBJ1-2; 9 nucleotides match TRBD1. Germline-derived CDR1 and CDR2 are SEHNR and FQNEAQ (reference sequence). V lost 2 bases and J lost 9; bases outside the gene matches: 7. There are 14 residues in the CDR3. CDR3 bases: TGTGCCAGCAGCTTAATGGGACAGGGAGGGAGCTACACCTTC. This codes for CASSLMGQGGSYTF.

V gene TRBV5-1 combines with J gene TRBJ1-2; D is unresolved. The CDR3 runs 14 residues. Germline values: CDR1 SGHRS, CDR2 YFSETQ. Deletions cut 0 bases from V and 6 bases from J, with 12 bases between. The CDR3 sequence is CASSLVLGSDGYTF. The CDR3 region has the DNA TGCGCCAGCAGCTTGGTATTGGGGAGCGATGGCTACACCTTC.

The gene calls are TRBV30 and TRBJ2-1; D might be TRBD1 (5 bases). Germline lookup yields CDR1 GTSNPN and CDR2 SVGIG (reference sequence). This CDR3 comprises 11 residues. Trimming pared 0 bases from V and 10 bases from J, leaving 7 bases between. CDR3 DNA sequence: TGTGCCTGGAGTGTACAGGAAGAGCAGTTCTTC. Protein product: CAWSVQEEQFF.

The chain has TRBV5-6 and TRBJ1-2; D ambiguous. Deletions cut 1 base from V and 8 bases from J, with 9 bases between. Germline CDR1 and CDR2: SGHDT and YYEEEE. The CDR3 runs to 12 residues. The CDR3 DNA is TGTGCCAGCAGCTTGAGAGGGAAGGGCTACACCTTC. Translating gives CASSLRGKGYTF.

This chain joins TRBV27 and TRBJ1-2; D gene unclear. This CDR3 region has 14 residues. The germline V gene encodes CDR1 MNHEY and CDR2 SMNVEV (reference sequence). V lost 5 bases to trimming and J lost 2 bases, with 12 bases between them. In DNA, the CDR3 is TGTGCCAGCAGTGCGACACTTCCCAACTATGGCTACACCTTC. It codes for CASSATLPNYGYTF.

CDR3 amino acids: CASKRGLEGAQETQYF. CDR3 nucleotide sequence: TGTGCCAGCAAGAGGGGGTTGGAGGGGGCACAAGAGACCCAGTACTTC. The chain recombines TRBV10-3 with TRBJ2-5; D possibly corresponds to TRBD1 (7 bases). This CDR3 contains 16 residues. Between the trimmed V and J ends, which lost 10 bases and 2 bases, there was a span of 23 bases. In germline, CDR1 is ENHRY, CDR2 SYGVKD.

V and J are TRBV19 and TRBJ2-7, with TRBD2 matching 7 bases. CDR1 is LNHDA, CDR2 SQIVND, per germline (reference sequence). The trim removed 3 bases at V and 5 bases at J, leaving 13 bases unmatched. The CDR3 sequence is 16 residues long. CDR3 DNA: TGTGCCAGTAGTATGTCGGGGGGAAGCCCTAGGAACGAGCAGTACTTC. Translated: CASSMSGGSPRNEQYF.

The V gene is TRBV28, the J gene TRBJ2-3; 12 bases line up with TRBD1. CDR3 length: 17 residues. Germline CDR1 MDHEN, CDR2 SYDVKM. V shed 1 base and J 5 bases; nucleotides not matched to a gene: 7. The CDR3 DNA sequence: TGTGCCAGCAGTTTATCCGGGACAGGGGGCCGGGAAGATACGCAGTATTTT. It codes for CASSLSGTGGREDTQYF.

This rearrangement joins TRBV10-2 to TRBJ2-5, with TRBD2 identical over 9 bases. Germline CDR1 reads WSHSY; CDR2 reads SAAADI. V was clipped by 11 bases and J by 1 base; unmatched bases: 11. The length of the CDR3 is 15 residues. The CDR3 spells CASSERGAPQETQYF. In DNA form, the CDR3 reads TGCGCCTCCTCGGAGCGGGGGGCCCCCCAAGAGACCCAGTACTTC.

The V gene is TRBV6-5, the J gene TRBJ1-1, with 11 nucleotides matching TRBD1. This CDR3 has 15 residues. CDR1 and CDR2 (germline): MNHEY, SVGAGI. V was pared by 6 bases and J by 5 bases, with 8 bases of the junction left unmatched. The CDR3 protein is CASRDTDRGHTEAFF. The CDR3 DNA follows: TGTGCCAGCAGAGACACGGACAGGGGGCATACTGAAGCTTTCTTT.

The gene calls are TRBV7-9 and TRBJ1-1, with no clear D. This CDR3 spans 15 amino acids. Germline V gene sequence: CDR1 SEHNR, CDR2 FQNEAQ (reference sequence). V dropped 2 bases and J dropped 1 base, with 11 bases sitting between them. The CDR3 coding sequence is TGTGCCAGCAGCTTACCGAGAGGTACGAACACTGAAGCTTTCTTT. Its translation: CASSLPRGTNTEAFF.

CDR3 nucleotides: TGTGCCAGCAGTCTAATGAACACCGGGGAGCTGTTTTTT. Its translation is CASSLMNTGELFF. The rearrangement uses TRBV25-1 and TRBJ2-2; D is undetermined. The ends were cut back, 5 bases at V and 1 base at J, with 5 bases in the middle. The CDR3 is 13 amino acids. Germline loops: CDR1 MGHDK, CDR2 SYGVNS.

The chain combines TRBV6-5 with TRBJ1-1; no clear D gene. V was shortened by 2 bases and J by 1 base, with 8 bases between the two germline ends. The germline CDR1 and CDR2 sequences are MNHEY and SVGAGI. This CDR3 has 14 residues. This chain's CDR3 is CASSYTYGNTEAFF. As DNA, the CDR3 is TGTGCCAGCAGTTACACTTATGGGAACACTGAAGCTTTCTTT.

This sequence joins TRBV9 and TRBJ1-1; 7 bases line up with TRBD1. V was clipped by 0 bases and J by 5 bases; unmatched bases: 10. The germline V gene has CDR1 SGDLS and CDR2 YYNGEE. The CDR3 runs 16 residues. CDR3 nucleotide sequence: TGTGCCAGCAGCGTAGTTCCCCGACAGGGAAAGACTGAAGCTTTCTTT. This encodes CASSVVPRQGKTEAFF.

The gene calls are TRBV18 and TRBJ1-5; 9 bases are shared with TRBD1. Unmatched junction bases numbered 2, after V lost 2 bases and J lost 3 bases. The CDR3 covers 15 residues. The germline CDR1 and CDR2 sequences are KGHSH and LQKENI. CDR3 region: CASSPGTGNNQPQHF. CDR3 coding DNA: TGTGCCAGCTCACCAGGGACAGGGAACAATCAGCCCCAGCATTTT. Full variable domain (missing parts from reference TRBV18 and TRBJ1-5): NAGVMQNPRHLVRRRGQEARLRCSPMKGHSHVYWYRQLPEEGLKFMVYLQKENIIDESGMPKERFSAEFPKEGPSILRIQQVVRGDSAAYFCASSPGTGNNQPQHFGDGTRLSIL.

This clone was found once. The V gene is TRBV10-3, the J gene TRBJ2-1; D remains ambiguous. The CDR3 covers 13 residues. V lost 0 bases, J lost 7 bases, and 7 bases lay in between. CDR1 and CDR2 from the germline V gene are ENHRY and SYGVKD. DNA for the CDR3: TGTGCCATCAGTGAGTCCGACAAAAATGAGCAGTTCTTC. Translating it yields CAISESDKNEQFF.

This clone was picked up many times. The chain uses TRBV5-1 and TRBJ1-6; 7 nucleotides align to TRBD1. The CDR3 length is 15 residues. V shed 3 bases and J 10 bases; nucleotides not matched to a gene: 10. The germline V gene has CDR1 SGHRS and CDR2 YFSETQ. The CDR3 protein is CASSSRQGPESPLHF. The DNA of the CDR3 is TGCGCCAGCAGCTCCCGACAGGGCCCGGAGTCACCCCTCCACTTT.

CDR3 DNA sequence: TGCGCCAGCAGCCAGTCAGGGATTTACGATGGCTACACCTTC. Protein product: CASSQSGIYDGYTF. This chain joins TRBV5-1 and TRBJ1-2; the D gene is possibly TRBD1 (5 bases). Germline CDR1 SGHRS, CDR2 YFSETQ. Trimming left V 4 bases short and J 6 bases short, with 16 bases between. There are 14 residues in the CDR3.

The rearrangement uses TRBV6-5 and TRBJ1-2; 7 bases align to TRBD1. The CDR3 has 15 amino acids. The V gene end was trimmed by 0 bases and the J gene end by 4 bases; junction bases not matched to a gene: 5. Germline assignment: CDR1 MNHEY and CDR2 SVGAGI. CDR3: CASSYSPDRVYGYTF. The CDR3 bases are TGTGCCAGCAGTTACTCCCCCGACAGGGTCTATGGCTACACCTTC.

The chain employs TRBV6-5 and TRBJ2-7; possibly TRBD1 for D (5 bases). The V gene's germline CDR1 is MNHEY and CDR2 SVGAGI. Trimming took 5 bases from V and 2 from J, leaving 13 bases between them. There are 14 residues in the CDR3. The CDR3 reads CASSLNRLTYEQYF. Written as DNA, the CDR3 is TGTGCCAGCAGTCTTAACAGGTTAACCTACGAGCAGTACTTC.

A remark on this clone: One end of the junction is discordant with germline, which a read error may explain. CDR3 nucleotide sequence: TGCGCCAACAGCCCTCTGACAGGGGACACTGAAGCTTTCTTT. Translation: CANSPLTGDTEAFF. This chain uses TRBV4-1 with TRBJ1-1; 8 positions match TRBD1. From germline, CDR1 is MGHRA and CDR2 YSYEKL. This CDR3 contains 14 residues.

The chain has TRBV9 and TRBJ2-3; 8 bases are a match to TRBD2. This CDR3 contains 21 residues. The V gene end was trimmed by 0 bases and the J gene end by 1 base; junction bases not matched to a gene: 19. The germline CDR1 and CDR2 sequences are SGDLS and YYNGEE. CDR3 region: CASSVGLERGGRLSGTDTQYF. The DNA for the CDR3 is TGTGCCAGCAGCGTAGGACTTGAACGGGGGGGCCGTCTCTCCGGCACAGATACGCAGTATTTT.

V is TRBV7-9 and J is TRBJ1-4; 7 bases map to TRBD1. V lost 4 bases to trimming and J lost 0 bases; unmatched junction nucleotides: 8. CDR3 length: 17 amino acids. The germline CDR1 and CDR2 sequences are SEHNR and FQNEAQ (reference sequence). The CDR3, as DNA: TGTGCCAGCAGCTCTACCCCAGGGGGAGCAACTAATGAAAAACTGTTTTTT. Its translation is CASSSTPGGATNEKLFF.

The rearrangement uses TRBV6-5 and TRBJ1-1; 10 nucleotides match TRBD1. This CDR3 is built from 14 residues. The germline CDR1 and CDR2 sequences are MNHEY and SVGAGI. The V gene end was trimmed by 7 bases and the J gene end by 4 bases; junction bases not matched to a gene: 6. CDR3 region: CASTRQGAPTEAFF. In DNA, the CDR3 is TGTGCCAGCACTAGACAGGGGGCGCCCACTGAAGCTTTCTTT.

The chain uses TRBV5-8 and TRBJ1-4; D is undetermined. Germline CDR1 and CDR2: SGHTS and YDEGEE. The CDR3 contains 15 residues. V lost 4 bases and J 0 bases, leaving 10 bases between the germline ends. The DNA of the CDR3 is TGTGCCAGCAGCCCGATAGATGCAACTAATGAAAAACTGTTTTTT. This encodes CASSPIDATNEKLFF.

The rearrangement links TRBV18 to TRBJ2-1; no firm D call. Germline loops: CDR1 KGHSH, CDR2 LQKENI. This CDR3 has 16 amino acids. V lost 3 bases, J lost 2 bases, and 14 bases lay in between. The CDR3 nucleotides read TGTGCCAGCTCACCCTACAGCCCTTCTACCTACAATGAGCAGTTCTTC. Its translation is CASSPYSPSTYNEQFF.